The 18 T cell receptor beta chains reported below all come from one sample, sequenced in a study of blood T cell repertoires in COVID-19. The repertoire was sequenced with immunoSEQ multiplex PCR; TCRdb's copy has only in-frame clones and lacks some. The data hold fewer than 200,000 clones, with less than 85% observed a single time. Sequencing used peripheral blood. These receptor sequences come from a human donor in a cohort sampled during active COVID-19.

The chain combines TRBV9 with TRBJ2-1; 9 bases agree with TRBD1. Trimming at V came to 0 bases and at J to 8 bases, leaving 6 bases not matched to a gene. This CDR3 has 15 amino acids. Germline loops: CDR1 SGDLS, CDR2 YYNGEE. The chain's CDR3 is CASSVGGTGIYEQFF. The CDR3 DNA reads as TGTGCCAGCAGCGTAGGTGGGACAGGGATTTATGAGCAGTTCTTC.

The gene calls are TRBV9 and TRBJ1-6; TRBD1 agrees at 10 bases. With V trimmed by 0 bases and J by 10 bases, 4 bases remained unmatched. CDR1 is SGDLS, CDR2 YYNGEE, per germline. This CDR3 is 15 amino acids long. The CDR3: CASSVGDRGRSPLHF. The CDR3 DNA sequence: TGTGCCAGCAGCGTAGGTGACAGGGGGCGATCACCCCTCCACTTT.

The chain joins TRBV2 to TRBJ2-6; tentative D call: TRBD1 (5 bases). CDR3 length: 17 amino acids. The germline gives CDR1 SNHLY, CDR2 FYNNEI. V was trimmed by 4 bases and J by 0 bases, leaving 13 bases between them. CDR3 in DNA: TGTGCCAGCAGTGTTAGCAGGGCTCGCTCTGGGGCCAACGTCCTGACTTTC. It encodes CASSVSRARSGANVLTF.

The chain links TRBV21-1 to TRBJ1-1; the D call TRBD1 from the table was never checked on the DNA. TRBV21-1 is given as a pseudogene. The CDR3 runs to 18 residues. DNA of the CDR3: TGTGCCAGCAGCAAAGGGGGGAACAGGGGGCGCTGGAACACTGAAGCTTTCTTT. The encoded protein is CASSKGGNRGRWNTEAFF.

The CDR3 sequence: CAWRPTRETQYF. The DNA of the CDR3 is TGTGCCTGGAGACCAACCCGGGAGACCCAGTACTTC. The chain is built from TRBV30 and TRBJ2-5; D is unresolved. Trimming removed 3 bases from V and 5 bases from J, with 10 bases in between. The CDR3 has 12 amino acids. The germline V gene encodes CDR1 GTSNPN and CDR2 SVGIG (reference sequence). Variable domain in full (rest from reference TRBV30 and TRBJ2-5): SQTIHQWPATLVQPVGSPLSLECTVEGTSNPNLYWYRQAAGRGLQLLFYSVGIGQISSEVPQNLSASRPQDRQFILSSKKLLLSDSGFYLCAWRPTRETQYFGPGTRLLVL.

This chain links TRBV5-1 with TRBJ1-5; TRBD1 aligns across 8 bases. V trimming: 4 bases; J trimming: 4 bases; junction bases outside the gene matches: 7. The CDR3 is 15 amino acids. CDR1 is SGHRS, CDR2 YFSETQ, per germline. The CDR3 reads CASSPGTGLNQPQHF. The CDR3 DNA is TGCGCCAGCAGCCCCGGGACAGGTTTGAATCAGCCCCAGCATTTT.

The chain employs TRBV6-6 and TRBJ1-3; no reliable D call. The CDR3 has 14 residues. Germline values: CDR1 MNHNY, CDR2 SVGAGI (reference sequence). V was shortened by 6 bases and J by 4 bases, with 13 bases between the two germline ends. The DNA for the CDR3 is TGTGCCAGCAGGGAGAGAGTGATCGGAAACACCATATATTTT. It translates to CASRERVIGNTIYF.

V is TRBV2 and J is TRBJ1-1; 10 positions match TRBD1. J gave up 3 bases and V 10 bases, and 8 bases lay outside the gene matches. Germline V gives CDR1 SNHLY, CDR2 FYNNEI. This CDR3 spans 14 amino acids. CDR3 protein: CATMVDRGDTEAFF. In DNA, the CDR3 is TGTGCCACCATGGTGGACAGGGGGGACACTGAAGCTTTCTTT.

This rearrangement joins TRBV9 to TRBJ2-7; D might be TRBD1 (6 bases). Trimming pared 3 bases from V and 3 bases from J, leaving 13 bases between. Germline values: CDR1 SGDLS, CDR2 YYNGEE. CDR3 length: 14 residues. CDR3: CASSAQTGNYEQYF. The CDR3 region has the DNA TGTGCCAGCAGCGCGCAAACAGGGAACTACGAGCAGTACTTC.

The rearrangement uses TRBV7-9 and TRBJ2-7, with TRBD2 identical over 8 bases. The ends lost 2 bases at V and 3 bases at J; junction bases unmatched: 3. This CDR3 comprises 14 residues. The V gene's germline CDR1 is SEHNR and CDR2 FQNEAQ (reference sequence). CDR3 DNA: TGTGCCAGCAGCTTATCAGGGACTAGCTACGAGCAGTACTTC. This gives the protein CASSLSGTSYEQYF.

The gene calls are TRBV11-2 and TRBJ1-1, with D tentatively TRBD1 (5 bases). Trimming removed 5 bases at V and 4 bases at J, with 17 bases between. Germline lookup yields CDR1 SGHAT and CDR2 FQNNGV. This CDR3 region has 15 residues. The CDR3 DNA reads TGTGCCAGCAGCCCTCCGTCCACAGGTCCCACTGAAGCTTTCTTT. Amino acid sequence: CASSPPSTGPTEAFF.

V gene TRBV18 combines with J gene TRBJ2-2, with a possible D match to TRBD1 (6 bases). The V end was cut by 6 bases, the J end by 3 bases, with 14 bases between. Germline lookup yields CDR1 KGHSH and CDR2 LQKENI. The CDR3 loop spans 15 amino acids. This chain's CDR3 is CASSHRAGDTGELFF. In DNA form, the CDR3 reads TGTGCCAGCTCGCACAGGGCAGGGGACACCGGGGAGCTGTTTTTT. Together with reference TRBV18 and TRBJ2-2, the CDR3 gives the full variable domain: NAGVMQNPRHLVRRRGQEARLRCSPMKGHSHVYWYRQLPEEGLKFMVYLQKENIIDESGMPKERFSAEFPKEGPSILRIQQVVRGDSAAYFCASSHRAGDTGELFFGEGSRLTVL.

This clone appeared a few times. The rearrangement links TRBV7-3 to TRBJ1-1; TRBD1 is a possible D gene (5 bases). With 6 bases removed from V and 1 base from J, the gap between germline ends came to 12 bases. Germline-derived CDR1 and CDR2 are SGHTA and FQGTGA. This CDR3 has 14 amino acids. The CDR3, as DNA: TGTGCCAGCAGTACCACGGGGGGGAACACTGAAGCTTTCTTT. Residues: CASSTTGGNTEAFF. The variable domain in full, with the rest retrieved from reference TRBV7-3 and TRBJ1-1, is GAGVSQTPSNKVTEKGKYVELRCDPISGHTALYWYRQSLGQGPEFLIYFQGTGAADDSGLPNDRFFAVRPEGSVSTLKIQRTERGDSAVYLCASSTTGGNTEAFFGQGTRLTVV.

This clone was picked up one time. This chain joins TRBV13 and TRBJ2-1, with 9 bases fitting TRBD2. The CDR3 contains 15 residues. Per germline, CDR1 PRHDT and CDR2 FYEKMQ (reference sequence). V dropped 6 bases and J dropped 7; count of bases not matched to a gene: 10. CDR3 in DNA: TGTGCCAGCAGAGTAGCGGGGGCCTCTTGGAATGAGCAGTTCTTC. It is translated as CASRVAGASWNEQFF.

The V call is TRBV19, the J call TRBJ1-4; no definite D call. V shed 5 bases and J shed 7 bases, with 8 bases lying between them. The CDR3 is 12 residues long. From germline, CDR1 is LNHDA and CDR2 SQIVND (reference sequence). CDR3 in DNA: TGTGCCAGTAGTGTTCACGGTGAAAAACTGTTTTTT. This sequence encodes CASSVHGEKLFF.

CDR3 sequence: CASTGDRVDGELFF. The CDR3 region has the DNA TGTGCCAGCACCGGGGACAGGGTAGACGGGGAGCTGTTTTTT. This chain joins TRBV2 and TRBJ2-2, with 9 bases identical to TRBD1. This CDR3 region has 14 residues. Trimming took 7 bases from V and 7 from J; bases not matched to a gene: 7. CDR1 and CDR2 (germline): SNHLY, FYNNEI.

The chain carries TRBV3-1 (or the pseudogene TRBV3-2) and TRBJ2-7; D is unclear. Trimming took off 4 bases at V and 4 bases at J, with 14 bases between the two ends. This CDR3 contains 14 residues. CDR1 LGHDT and CDR2 YNNKEL come from the germline V gene (reference sequence). The CDR3 DNA is TGTGCCAGCAGCCGCACCCCGGGTTCTTACGAGCAGTACTTC. Protein product: CASSRTPGSYEQYF.

The rearrangement uses TRBV5-1 and TRBJ2-7, with a possible D match to TRBD2 (6 bases). Between the trimmed V and J ends, which lost 6 bases and 2 bases, there was a span of 21 bases. The CDR3 covers 16 residues. Germline V gene sequence: CDR1 SGHRS, CDR2 YFSETQ. CDR3 in amino acids: CASNRGDLMAPYEQYF. In nucleotides, the CDR3 is TGCGCCAGCAACCGAGGGGACTTGATGGCGCCCTACGAGCAGTACTTC. The full variable domain, in which reference TRBV5-1 and TRBJ2-7 provide the parts outside the CDR3, is KAGVTQTPRYLIKTRGQQVTLSCSPISGHRSVSWYQQTPGQGLQFLFEYFSETQRNKGNFPGRFSGRQFSNSRSEMNVSTLELGDSALYLCASNRGDLMAPYEQYFGPGTRLTVT.